The entry that follows covers one TCR beta chain sequence. As yet, its antigen is unknown. This specimen belongs to a study of OX40 agonist ivuxolimab in advanced cancers. Background on the study: Partial responses were seen in three patients, one with hepatocellular carcinoma and two with cutaneous melanoma. Study conclusions and caveats: By week 6 at 0.1 to 3.0 mg/kg, blood CD4+ and CD8+ T cells had expanded clonally. Low clonal expansion, among the lowest seen, marked partial responders at 0.1-3.0 mg/kg.

TCRdb keeps only in-frame clones here, not all; method: immunoSEQ multiplex PCR. The sample has some 71,000 clones, around 84% seen once. The CDR3 is made up of 12 amino acids. V dropped 2 bases and J dropped 8 bases, with 9 bases sitting between them. The germline CDR1 and CDR2 sequences are SGHTA and FQGNSA. Autoimmune disease history or systemic immunosuppression was exclusionary. The chain employs TRBV7-2 and TRBJ1-1; D is ambiguous. The clonotype was recovered from an adult with an advanced solid tumor such as melanoma, head and neck, liver or kidney cancer. The sequences come from CD4+ or CD8+ T cells sorted from blood, collected in a trial of the OX40 agonist ivuxolimab. The CDR3 here is CASSLNVREAFF. In DNA form, the CDR3 reads TGTGCCAGCAGCTTAAATGTAAGGGAAGCTTTCTTT.